The entry that follows covers one T cell receptor (beta chain) sequence. Its antigen is as yet unknown. This could be a read error, since a much larger clone is one nucleotide away. This specimen comes from a study of blood T cells in healthy people across ages. General study results and limits: A roughly linear age-dependent decrease characterized TCR beta diversity per million T cells. Naive and antigen-experienced cells were not separated, limiting conclusive comparison.

Germline V gene sequence: CDR1 SGHRS, CDR2 YFSETQ. The CDR3 is 14 amino acids. Next came a second PCR, run for about 7 to 12 cycles, which used a sample-barcoded 5' primer along with a J-beta primer mix. Each cDNA molecule, via a template-switch adaptor with 12 random nucleotides, was tagged. One entry per CDR3 protein results from TCRdb running MiXCR on the 5' RACE reads. Of 650,000 to 700,000 distinct CDR3 sequences listed, over 40% were seen once; the top ten hold roughly 13%. The receptor's source is a woman aged 80 or over in good health. The specimen was blood. The chain is built from TRBV5-1 and TRBJ2-1; a possible D gene is TRBD2 (5 bases). The assigned J gene may be wrong: the sequence end matches TRBJ2-7 better. For the CDR3, the DNA is TGCGCCAGCAGCCTGTTAGTGGGAGCAAGCGAGCAGTACTTC. This sequence encodes CASSLLVGASEQYF.